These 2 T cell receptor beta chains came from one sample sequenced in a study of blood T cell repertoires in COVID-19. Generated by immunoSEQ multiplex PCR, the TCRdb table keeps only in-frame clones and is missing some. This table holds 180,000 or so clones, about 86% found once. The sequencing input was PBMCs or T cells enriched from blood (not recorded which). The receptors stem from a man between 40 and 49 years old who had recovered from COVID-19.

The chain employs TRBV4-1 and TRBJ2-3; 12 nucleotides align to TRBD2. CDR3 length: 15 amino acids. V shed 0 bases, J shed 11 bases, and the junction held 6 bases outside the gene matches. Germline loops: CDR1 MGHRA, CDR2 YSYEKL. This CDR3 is CASSQDTTSGGQQYF. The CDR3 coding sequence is TGCGCCAGCAGCCAAGATACGACTAGCGGGGGCCAGCAGTATTTT.

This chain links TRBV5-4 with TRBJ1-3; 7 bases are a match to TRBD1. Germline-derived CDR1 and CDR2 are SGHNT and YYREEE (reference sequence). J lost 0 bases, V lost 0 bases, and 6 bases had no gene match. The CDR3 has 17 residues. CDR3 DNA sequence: TGTGCCAGCAGCTTGGCAGGGACAGTCAGCTCTGGAAACACCATATATTTT. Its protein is CASSLAGTVSSGNTIYF.